These 29 T cell receptor beta chains were all obtained from the same sample, sequenced in a study of blood T cell repertoires in COVID-19. The protocol was immunoSEQ multiplex PCR, while the TCRdb copy is restricted to in-frame clones and leaves out a portion. The top ten hold about 8.9% of the sample, which has about 210,000 clones, approximately 80% seen once. The sample was PBMCs or T cells enriched from blood (not recorded which). These receptors were obtained from a woman aged 45-59 years with acute COVID-19.

This sequence joins TRBV7-2 and TRBJ1-1, with D uncertain. V was cut by 5 bases and J by 0 bases, with 7 bases left in between. Germline V gives CDR1 SGHTA, CDR2 FQGNSA. The CDR3 loop spans 13 amino acids. The CDR3 DNA reads TGTGCCAGCAGCGCACAATTGAACACTGAAGCTTTCTTT. Its translation: CASSAQLNTEAFF.

CDR3 DNA sequence: TGTGCCAGCAGCCACCCAGGGGGCCTTGGCAATCAGCCCCAGCATTTT. It codes for CASSHPGGLGNQPQHF. The chain carries TRBV7-9 and TRBJ1-5; 8 bases align to TRBD1. CDR1 and CDR2 from the germline V gene are SEHNR and FQNEAQ (reference sequence). V shed 5 bases, J shed 2 bases, and the junction held 8 bases outside the gene matches. The CDR3 sequence is 16 residues long.

This chain joins TRBV5-4 and TRBJ2-5; 9 bases fit TRBD2. The trim removed 0 bases at V and 9 bases at J, leaving 9 bases unmatched. CDR3 length equals 15 residues. Germline V gene data show CDR1 as SGHNT and CDR2 as YYREEE (reference sequence). CDR3 DNA: TGTGCCAGCAGCTTGGTGTCTAGCGGGGTGGAGGCCCAGTACTTC. This sequence encodes CASSLVSSGVEAQYF.

The CDR3 DNA reads TGTGCCAGCAGCAAGCGGGACATTGGAAACACCATATATTTT. Protein: CASSKRDIGNTIYF. V usage is TRBV7-9 and J usage is TRBJ1-3; TRBD1 is a possible D gene (6 bases). CDR1 and CDR2 from the germline V gene are SEHNR and FQNEAQ (reference sequence). Trimming stripped 5 bases from V and 3 bases from J, with 11 bases between. The CDR3 extends over 14 amino acids.

This rearrangement joins TRBV7-2 to TRBJ1-4; TRBD1 agrees at 8 bases. The CDR3 is made up of 15 amino acids. The ends lost 4 bases at V and 7 bases at J; junction bases unmatched: 8. Looked up from germline, CDR1 is SGHTA and CDR2 is FQGNSA. CDR3 in amino acids: CASSYYDRGSEKLFF. The DNA of the CDR3 is TGTGCCAGCAGCTACTACGACAGGGGAAGTGAAAAACTGTTTTTT.

The chain recombines TRBV7-2 with TRBJ2-5; 9 bases are shared with TRBD2. The germline CDR1 and CDR2 sequences are SGHTA and FQGNSA. Unmatched junction bases numbered 5, after V lost 3 bases and J lost 0 bases. This CDR3 region has 16 residues. CDR3 nucleotide sequence: TGTGCCAGCAGCTTCCAACTAGCGGGCGACCAAGAGACCCAGTACTTC. It specifies CASSFQLAGDQETQYF.

This clone was detected many times. The chain carries TRBV7-2 and TRBJ2-1; 9 nucleotides line up with TRBD1. Germline V gene data show CDR1 as SGHTA and CDR2 as FQGNSA. CDR3 length: 15 residues. V lost 5 bases to trimming and J lost 4 bases; unmatched junction nucleotides: 6. For the CDR3, the DNA is TGTGCCAGCAGCAGCCGGGACAGGGAATACAATGAGCAGTTCTTC. This translates into CASSSRDREYNEQFF.

The V and J genes are TRBV19 and TRBJ1-1; weak D call: TRBD1 (6 bases). V was trimmed by 4 bases and J by 4 bases, leaving 25 bases between them. This CDR3 contains 18 residues. Germline V gene sequence: CDR1 LNHDA, CDR2 SQIVND (reference sequence). This CDR3 is CASSTTPMGVWGRTEAFF. The DNA of the CDR3 is TGTGCCAGTAGTACCACCCCGATGGGGGTATGGGGGCGCACTGAAGCTTTCTTT.

The chain has TRBV11-3 and TRBJ2-2; D is perhaps TRBD2 (6 bases). Per germline, CDR1 SGHNT and CDR2 YENEEA. V was clipped by 5 bases and J by 7 bases, with 17 bases between them. This CDR3 has 15 amino acids. CDR3 sequence (DNA): TGTGCCAGCAGCCCACCGAGACTAGGAATCGGGGAGCTGTTTTTT. Translating it yields CASSPPRLGIGELFF.

This clone was seen a single time. The chain combines TRBV7-8 with TRBJ1-1; maybe TRBD1 (5 bases). The CDR3 is 15 amino acids. V was pared by 1 base and J by 10 bases, with 19 bases between. Germline V gene lookup returns CDR1 SGHVS and CDR2 FQNEAQ. The CDR3 region has the DNA TGTGCCAGCAGCTTAGACGTTAGGCAGGGAATATCAGCTTTCTTT. It codes for CASSLDVRQGISAFF. Filled out from reference TRBV7-8 and TRBJ1-1, the complete variable domain reads GAGVSQSPRYKVAKRGQDVALRCDPISGHVSLFWYQQALGQGPEFLTYFQNEAQLDKSGLPSDRFFAERPEGSVSTLKIQRTQQEDSAVYLCASSLDVRQGISAFFGQGTRLTVV.

The V call is TRBV19, the J call TRBJ1-5; no clear D gene. The V end was cut by 1 base, the J end by 0 bases, with 10 bases between. The length of the CDR3 is 16 residues. CDR1 and CDR2 from the germline V gene are LNHDA and SQIVND (reference sequence). The CDR3 DNA sequence: TGTGCCAGTAGTATAGTTCACGGGAATAGCAATCAGCCCCAGCATTTT. Its protein product is CASSIVHGNSNQPQHF.

This clone has a handful of counts. The chain has TRBV4-1 and TRBJ2-1; TRBD1 matches 7 bases. The ends lost 3 bases at V and 5 bases at J; junction bases unmatched: 7. The CDR3 is 15 residues long. CDR1 and CDR2 (germline): MGHRA, YSYEKL. CDR3 in DNA: TGCGCCAGCAGCCACCCGACGAGGGGGCACAATGAGCAGTTCTTC. It translates to CASSHPTRGHNEQFF.

As regards this clone: One end of the junction is discordant with germline, which a read error may explain. The V and J genes are TRBV29-1 and TRBJ1-2; 12 bases align to TRBD1. Per germline, CDR1 SQVTM and CDR2 ANQGSEA. The CDR3 length is 13 residues. Here the CDR3 DNA reads TGCAGCGTCGAAGGGACAGGGGGCTTTGGCTACACCTTC. This gives the protein CSVEGTGGFGYTF.

This chain connects TRBV6-6 to TRBJ2-7, with TRBD1 as a possible D gene (5 bases). Looked up from germline, CDR1 is MNHNY and CDR2 is SVGAGI (reference sequence). Trimming took off 6 bases at V and 1 base at J, with 10 bases between the two ends. CDR3 length: 13 amino acids. CDR3 DNA sequence: TGTGCCAGCAGACCCAGGGAATCCTACGAGCAGTACTTC. Translation gives CASRPRESYEQYF.

This clone was counted once. This sequence joins TRBV18 and TRBJ2-3; the match to TRBD1 covers 7 bases. From germline, CDR1 is KGHSH and CDR2 LQKENI. Losses at the gene ends were 5 bases for V and 2 bases for J; bases not matched to a gene: 16. There are 18 residues in the CDR3. CDR3: CASSASHSTTGSTDTQYF. DNA of the CDR3: TGTGCCAGCTCAGCGTCCCACTCGACGACAGGGTCCACAGATACGCAGTATTTT.

The chain carries TRBV5-6 and TRBJ2-7, with D possibly being TRBD1 (6 bases). V lost 1 base, J lost 5 bases, and 19 bases lay in between. Germline CDR1 and CDR2: SGHDT and YYEEEE. This CDR3 has 16 amino acids. The CDR3 reads CASSLFFGTNPHEQYF. The CDR3 DNA sequence: TGTGCCAGCAGCTTGTTCTTCGGGACAAATCCCCACGAGCAGTACTTC. Full variable domain (remainder filled in from reference TRBV5-6 and TRBJ2-7): DAGVTQSPTHLIKTRGQQVTLRCSPKSGHDTVSWYQQALGQGPQFIFQYYEEEERQRGNFPDRFSGHQFPNYSSELNVNALLLGDSALYLCASSLFFGTNPHEQYFGPGTRLTVT.

The chain combines TRBV5-5 with TRBJ1-1; D is undetermined. Germline V gene data show CDR1 as SGHKS and CDR2 as YYEKEE (reference sequence). This CDR3 has 15 amino acids. With 0 bases removed from V and 5 bases from J, the gap between germline ends came to 14 bases. The CDR3 coding sequence is TGTGCCAGCAGCTTGGCCGGCGGGTTGAGTACTGAAGCTTTCTTT. It yields the protein CASSLAGGLSTEAFF.

The rearrangement links TRBV5-4 to TRBJ2-7; perhaps TRBD2 as D (5 bases). The DNA end favors TRBJ2-1, so the J call may be wrong. In germline, CDR1 is SGHNT, CDR2 YYREEE (reference sequence). The CDR3 length is 13 residues. For the CDR3, the DNA is TGTGCCAGCAGCAATAGCGTAAGCAATGAGCAGTTCTTC. This codes for CASSNSVSNEQFF.

V gene TRBV5-4 combines with J gene TRBJ2-1; 9 positions agree with TRBD2. Germline trimming cut 6 bases from V and 4 bases from J; bases unmatched to any gene: 8. Germline V lookup: CDR1 SGHNT, CDR2 YYREEE (reference sequence). This CDR3 has 15 residues. CDR3 nucleotides: TGTGCCAGCATCGCGGGAGGGGGCGCTTACAATGAGCAGTTCTTC. As protein: CASIAGGGAYNEQFF.

V gene TRBV18 combines with J gene TRBJ1-4, with D unresolved. V lost 2 bases and J 8 bases, leaving 15 bases between the germline ends. CDR1 is KGHSH, CDR2 LQKENI, per germline. The CDR3 contains 15 residues. The CDR3 protein is CASSPSAGAREKLFF. The DNA for the CDR3 is TGTGCCAGCTCACCATCTGCGGGCGCCCGGGAAAAACTGTTTTTT.

V usage is TRBV6-5 and J usage is TRBJ1-1; no firm D call. This CDR3 has 15 amino acids. Germline V gives CDR1 MNHEY, CDR2 SVGAGI. The V end was cut by 6 bases, the J end by 0 bases, with 14 bases between. CDR3: CASRYRAGMNTEAFF. CDR3 sequence (DNA): TGTGCCAGCAGGTATCGGGCGGGTATGAACACTGAAGCTTTCTTT.

The J gene is TRBJ2-7, the V gene TRBV7-6, with 7 bases aligning to TRBD2. This CDR3 comprises 15 residues. V was clipped by 5 bases and J by 1 base; unmatched bases: 8. Germline-derived CDR1 and CDR2 are SGHVS and FNYEAQ. This chain's CDR3 is CASSAWGGGSYEQYF. CDR3 coding DNA: TGTGCCAGCAGCGCATGGGGCGGGGGTTCCTACGAGCAGTACTTC.

This sequence joins TRBV6-5 and TRBJ2-2; no definite D call. Germline CDR1 is MNHEY and CDR2 is SVGAGI. This CDR3 has 14 amino acids. Between the trimmed V and J ends, which lost 6 bases and 3 bases, there was a span of 11 bases. CDR3 DNA: TGTGCCAGCAGGCCCCCCCGGGACACCGGGGAGCTGTTTTTT. Its translation is CASRPPRDTGELFF.

This clone appeared a few times. The chain carries TRBV7-6 and TRBJ2-5; 8 bases match TRBD1. CDR3 length: 16 amino acids. The germline V gene encodes CDR1 SGHVS and CDR2 FNYEAQ. The trim removed 4 bases at V and 6 bases at J, leaving 13 bases unmatched. This chain's CDR3 is CASSSSNRQGTQTQYF. The CDR3 DNA reads TGTGCCAGCAGCTCCTCGAATCGACAGGGGACACAGACCCAGTACTTC.

This clone was seen a single time. V is TRBV7-2 and J is TRBJ2-6; 7 nucleotides agree with TRBD2. V gave up 2 bases and J gave up 0 bases; unmatched junction bases: 10. The CDR3 consists of 19 residues. Germline-derived CDR1 and CDR2 are SGHTA and FQGNSA. CDR3 region: CASSLRMGGGSSGANVLTF. The DNA for the CDR3 is TGTGCCAGCAGCTTACGCATGGGCGGGGGAAGCTCTGGGGCCAACGTCCTGACTTTC.

The chain recombines TRBV19 with TRBJ1-1; 8 bases are shared with TRBD1. Per germline, CDR1 LNHDA and CDR2 SQIVND (reference sequence). CDR3 length: 11 residues. V shed 6 bases and J 8 bases; nucleotides not matched to a gene: 2. DNA for the CDR3: TGTGCCAGTAGAAGGGACAGGGAAGCTTTCTTT. This translates into CASRRDREAFF.

The chain couples TRBV10-3 to TRBJ2-1; 7 bases map to TRBD2. Trimming at V came to 1 base and at J to 7 bases, leaving 7 bases not matched to a gene. This CDR3 is built from 15 residues. CDR1 and CDR2 from the germline V gene are ENHRY and SYGVKD. CDR3 in amino acids: CAISEWGLPANEQFF. CDR3 coding DNA: TGTGCCATCAGTGAGTGGGGACTACCGGCTAATGAGCAGTTCTTC.

The V and J genes are TRBV2 and TRBJ1-1, with D possibly being TRBD1 (6 bases). Germline V gives CDR1 SNHLY, CDR2 FYNNEI. This CDR3 is 14 amino acids long. Trimming removed 5 bases at V and 2 bases at J, with 12 bases between. CDR3 coding DNA: TGTGCCAGCAGTCGCTTGACAGGTAACACTGAAGCTTTCTTT. Protein product: CASSRLTGNTEAFF.

The rearrangement links TRBV29-1 to TRBJ1-2; D call uncertain. This CDR3 is built from 13 residues. Germline CDR1 reads SQVTM; CDR2 reads ANQGSEA. V shed 0 bases and J shed 3 bases, with 8 bases lying between them. The CDR3 nucleotides read TGCAGCGTTGAAGATCCAGATTACTATGGCTACACCTTC. Translation gives CSVEDPDYYGYTF.